This T cell receptor (beta chain) is from a study of T cells in Graves' hyperthyroidism and ophthalmopathy. General study points: The majority of expanded thyroid clonotypes above 0.001 also appeared in blood.

Using RNA transcripts as the source, TCR beta CDR3 regions were amplified. The HTBI primer set was used in a first-round RT-PCR of the TCR CDR3. TCRdb called the multiplex PCR reads again in MiXCR, with one record for every CDR3 protein. The sample consists of hundreds of thousands of distinct CDR3 sequences, around 39% of them appearing once. Germline V lookup: CDR1 LNHDA, CDR2 SQIVND (reference sequence). J was trimmed by 7 bases and V by 8 bases; bases with no gene match: 5. This CDR3 region has 14 residues. Graves' hyperthyroidism was deemed stable given no ophthalmopathy progression within 18 months. For the diagnoses, clinical symptoms, serum thyroxine and TRAb, thyroid ultrasound and orbital computed tomography were used. This clonotype was seen repeatedly, ten times or more. Its antigen is not known.

The chain carries TRBV19 and TRBJ1-6; 10 nucleotides match TRBD1. The sequence was obtained from a man aged 18 to 29 with Graves' hyperthyroidism. Material for sequencing was blood. CDR3: CASSRGQGNSPLHF. The DNA for the CDR3 is TGTGCCAGTTCCCGGGGACAGGGGAATTCACCCCTCCACTTT.